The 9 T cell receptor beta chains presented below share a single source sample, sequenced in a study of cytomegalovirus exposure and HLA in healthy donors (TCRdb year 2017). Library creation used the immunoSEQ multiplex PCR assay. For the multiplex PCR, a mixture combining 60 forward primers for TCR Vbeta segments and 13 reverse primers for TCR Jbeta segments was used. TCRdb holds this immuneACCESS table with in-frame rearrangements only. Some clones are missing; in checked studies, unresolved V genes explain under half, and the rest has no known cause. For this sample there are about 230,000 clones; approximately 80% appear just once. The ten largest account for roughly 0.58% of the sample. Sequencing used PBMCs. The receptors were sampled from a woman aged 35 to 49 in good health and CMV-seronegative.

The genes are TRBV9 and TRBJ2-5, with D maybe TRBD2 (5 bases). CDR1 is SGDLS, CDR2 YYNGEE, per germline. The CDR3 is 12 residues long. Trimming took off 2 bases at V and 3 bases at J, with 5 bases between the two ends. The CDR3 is CASSVGEETQYF. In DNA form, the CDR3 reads TGTGCCAGCAGCGTCGGGGAAGAGACCCAGTACTTC.

The chain's CDR3 is CASSLRNTLTGGIMNEQFF. CDR3 sequence (DNA): TGTGCCAGCAGTCTAAGGAATACCCTAACAGGGGGGATTATGAATGAGCAGTTCTTC. The V gene is TRBV28, the J gene TRBJ2-1, with 8 bases fitting TRBD1. The J segment lost 7 bases and the V segment lost 5 bases, leaving 22 bases of the junction unmatched. The CDR3 loop spans 19 amino acids. Germline assignment: CDR1 MDHEN and CDR2 SYDVKM. Full variable domain (missing parts from reference TRBV28 and TRBJ2-1): DVKVTQSSRYLVKRTGEKVFLECVQDMDHENMFWYRQDPGLGLRLIYFSYDVKMKEKGDIPEGYSVSREKKERFSLILESASTNQTSMYLCASSLRNTLTGGIMNEQFFGPGTRLTVL.

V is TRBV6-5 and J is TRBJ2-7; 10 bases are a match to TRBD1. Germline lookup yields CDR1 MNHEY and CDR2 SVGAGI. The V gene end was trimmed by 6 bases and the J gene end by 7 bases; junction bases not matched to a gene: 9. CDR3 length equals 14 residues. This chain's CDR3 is CASRQRDRGLEQYF. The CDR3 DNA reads TGTGCCAGCAGGCAACGGGACAGGGGATTGGAGCAGTACTTC.

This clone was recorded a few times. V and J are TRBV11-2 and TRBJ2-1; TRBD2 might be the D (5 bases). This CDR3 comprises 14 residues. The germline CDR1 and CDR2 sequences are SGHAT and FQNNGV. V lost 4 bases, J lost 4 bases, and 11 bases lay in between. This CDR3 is CASSSVRGYNEQFF. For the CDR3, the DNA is TGTGCCAGCAGCTCCGTGCGCGGGTACAATGAGCAGTTCTTC.

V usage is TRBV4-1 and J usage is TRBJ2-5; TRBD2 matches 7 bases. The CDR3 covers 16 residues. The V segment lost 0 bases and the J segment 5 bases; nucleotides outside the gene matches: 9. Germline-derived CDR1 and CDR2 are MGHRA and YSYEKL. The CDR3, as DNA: TGCGCCAGCAGCCAAGATGCGGGGGTTGGCCGGGAGACCCAGTACTTC. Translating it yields CASSQDAGVGRETQYF.

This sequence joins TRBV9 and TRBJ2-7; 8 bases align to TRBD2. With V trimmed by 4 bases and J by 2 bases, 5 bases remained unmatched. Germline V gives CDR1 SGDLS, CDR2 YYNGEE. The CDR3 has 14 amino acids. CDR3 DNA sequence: TGTGCCAGCAGCACTAGCGGTGTTCCCTACGAGCAGTACTTC. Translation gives CASSTSGVPYEQYF.

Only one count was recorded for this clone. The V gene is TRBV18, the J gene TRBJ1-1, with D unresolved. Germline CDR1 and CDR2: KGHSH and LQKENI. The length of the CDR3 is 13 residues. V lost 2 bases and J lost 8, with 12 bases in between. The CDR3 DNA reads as TGTGCCAGCTCACCAATCGGGGTGCAAGAAGCTTTCTTT. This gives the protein CASSPIGVQEAFF. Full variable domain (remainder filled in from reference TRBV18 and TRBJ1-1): NAGVMQNPRHLVRRRGQEARLRCSPMKGHSHVYWYRQLPEEGLKFMVYLQKENIIDESGMPKERFSAEFPKEGPSILRIQQVVRGDSAAYFCASSPIGVQEAFFGQGTRLTVV.

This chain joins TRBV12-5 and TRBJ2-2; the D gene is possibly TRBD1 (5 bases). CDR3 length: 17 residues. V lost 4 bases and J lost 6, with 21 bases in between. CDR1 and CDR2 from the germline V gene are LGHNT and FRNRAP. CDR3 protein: CASGSPPWKVGAGELFF. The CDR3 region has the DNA TGTGCTAGTGGTTCCCCCCCGTGGAAGGTAGGGGCCGGGGAGCTGTTTTTT.

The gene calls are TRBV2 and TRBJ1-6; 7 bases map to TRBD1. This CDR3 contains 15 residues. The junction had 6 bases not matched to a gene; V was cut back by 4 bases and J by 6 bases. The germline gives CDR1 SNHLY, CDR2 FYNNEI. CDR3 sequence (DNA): TGTGCCAGCAGTGCCGGGACAGCCGTTAATTCACCCCTCCACTTT. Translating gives CASSAGTAVNSPLHF.